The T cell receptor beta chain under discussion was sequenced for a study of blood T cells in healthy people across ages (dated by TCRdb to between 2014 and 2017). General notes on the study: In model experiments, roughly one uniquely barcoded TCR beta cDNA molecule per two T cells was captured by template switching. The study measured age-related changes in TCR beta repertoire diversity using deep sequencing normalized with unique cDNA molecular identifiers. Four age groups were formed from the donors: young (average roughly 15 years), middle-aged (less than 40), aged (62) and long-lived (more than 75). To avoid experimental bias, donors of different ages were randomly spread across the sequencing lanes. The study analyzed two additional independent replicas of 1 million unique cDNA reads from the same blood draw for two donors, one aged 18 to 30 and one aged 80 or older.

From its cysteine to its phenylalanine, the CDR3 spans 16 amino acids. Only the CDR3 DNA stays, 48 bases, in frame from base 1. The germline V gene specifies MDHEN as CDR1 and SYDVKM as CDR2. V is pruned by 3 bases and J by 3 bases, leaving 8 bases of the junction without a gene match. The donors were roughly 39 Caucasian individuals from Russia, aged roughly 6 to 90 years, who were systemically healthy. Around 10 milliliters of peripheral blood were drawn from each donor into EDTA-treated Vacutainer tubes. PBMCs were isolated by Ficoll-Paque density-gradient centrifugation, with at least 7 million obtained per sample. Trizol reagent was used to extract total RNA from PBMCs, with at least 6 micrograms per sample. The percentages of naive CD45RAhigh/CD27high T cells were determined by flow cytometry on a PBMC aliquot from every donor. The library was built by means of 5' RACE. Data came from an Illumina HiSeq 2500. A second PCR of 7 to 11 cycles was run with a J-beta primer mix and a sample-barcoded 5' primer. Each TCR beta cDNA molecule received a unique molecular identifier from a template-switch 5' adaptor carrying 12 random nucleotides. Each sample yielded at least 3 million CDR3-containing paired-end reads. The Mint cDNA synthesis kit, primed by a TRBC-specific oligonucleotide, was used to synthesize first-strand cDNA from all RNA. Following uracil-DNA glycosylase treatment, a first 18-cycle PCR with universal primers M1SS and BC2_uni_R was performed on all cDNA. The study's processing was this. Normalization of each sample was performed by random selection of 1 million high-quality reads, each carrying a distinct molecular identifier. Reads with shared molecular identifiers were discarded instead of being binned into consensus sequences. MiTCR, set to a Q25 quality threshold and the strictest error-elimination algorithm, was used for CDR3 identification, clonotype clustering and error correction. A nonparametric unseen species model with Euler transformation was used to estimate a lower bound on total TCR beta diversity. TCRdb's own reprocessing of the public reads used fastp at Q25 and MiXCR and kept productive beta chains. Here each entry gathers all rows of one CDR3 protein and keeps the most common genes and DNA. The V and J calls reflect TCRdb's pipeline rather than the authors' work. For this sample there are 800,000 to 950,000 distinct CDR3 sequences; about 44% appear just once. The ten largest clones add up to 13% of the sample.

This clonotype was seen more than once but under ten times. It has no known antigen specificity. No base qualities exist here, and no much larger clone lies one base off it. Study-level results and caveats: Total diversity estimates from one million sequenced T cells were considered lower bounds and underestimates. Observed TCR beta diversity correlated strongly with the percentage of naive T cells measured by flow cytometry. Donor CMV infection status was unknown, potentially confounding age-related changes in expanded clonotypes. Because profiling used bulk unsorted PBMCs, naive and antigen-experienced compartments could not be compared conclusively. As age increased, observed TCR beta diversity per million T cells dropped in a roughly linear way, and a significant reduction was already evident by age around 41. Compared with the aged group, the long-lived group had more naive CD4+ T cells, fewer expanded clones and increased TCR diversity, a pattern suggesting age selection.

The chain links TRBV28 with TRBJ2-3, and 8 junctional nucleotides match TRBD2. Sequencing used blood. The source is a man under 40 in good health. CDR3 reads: CASSFRGGRYTDTQYF. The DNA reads TGTGCCAGCAGTTTTCGGGGGGGGCGATATACAGATACGCAGTATTTT. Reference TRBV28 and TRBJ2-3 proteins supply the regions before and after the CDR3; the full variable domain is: DVKVTQSSRYLVKRTGEKVFLECVQDMDHENMFWYRQDPGLGLRLIYFSYDVKMKEKGDIPEGYSVSREKKERFSLILESASTNQTSMYLCASSFRGGRYTDTQYFGPGTRLTVL.